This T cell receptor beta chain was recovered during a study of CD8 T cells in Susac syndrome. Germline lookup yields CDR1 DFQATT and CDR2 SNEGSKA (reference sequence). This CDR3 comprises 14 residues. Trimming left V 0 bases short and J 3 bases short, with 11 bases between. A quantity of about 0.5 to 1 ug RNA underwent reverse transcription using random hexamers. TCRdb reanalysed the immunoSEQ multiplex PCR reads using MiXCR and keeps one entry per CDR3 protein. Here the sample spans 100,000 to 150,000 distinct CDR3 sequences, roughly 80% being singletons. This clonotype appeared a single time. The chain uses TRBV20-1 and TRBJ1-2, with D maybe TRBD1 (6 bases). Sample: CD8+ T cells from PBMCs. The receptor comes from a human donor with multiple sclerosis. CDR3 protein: CSARDRGADYGYTF. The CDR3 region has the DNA TGCAGTGCTAGAGATCGGGGGGCGGACTATGGCTACACCTTC.